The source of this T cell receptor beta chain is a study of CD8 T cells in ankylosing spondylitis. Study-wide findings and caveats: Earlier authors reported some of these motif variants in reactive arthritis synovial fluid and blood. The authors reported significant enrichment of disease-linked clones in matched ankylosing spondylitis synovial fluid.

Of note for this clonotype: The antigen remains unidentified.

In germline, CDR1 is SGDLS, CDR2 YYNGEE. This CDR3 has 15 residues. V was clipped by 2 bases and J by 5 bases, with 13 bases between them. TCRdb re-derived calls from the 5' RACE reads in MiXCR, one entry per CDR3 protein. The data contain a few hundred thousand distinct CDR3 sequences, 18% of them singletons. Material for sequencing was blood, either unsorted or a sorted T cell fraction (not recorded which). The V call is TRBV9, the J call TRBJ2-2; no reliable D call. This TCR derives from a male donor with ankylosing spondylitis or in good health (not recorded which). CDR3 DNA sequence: TGTGCCAGCAGCGTTGAGTTGTTGGGAACCGGGGAGCTGTTTTTT. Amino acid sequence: CASSVELLGTGELFF.